The clone carrying this T cell receptor beta chain was observed a few times. Its antigen is undetermined. The sample comes from a study of T-cell memory formation after mild COVID-19. General study results and limits: Proof of SARS-CoV-2 specificity was absent for the second-wave clones that crested on day 37.

The CDR3 has 14 amino acids. Per the germline V gene, CDR1 is MNHNY and CDR2 is SVGAGI (reference sequence). Trimming removed 6 bases from V and 7 bases from J, with 16 bases in between. TCRdb re-called the 5' RACE reads through MiXCR, storing one row per CDR3 protein. The data show about 410,000 distinct CDR3 sequences, more than 15% seen once. The specimen sequenced was PBMCs or a T cell subset sorted from them (not recorded which). This clonotype was obtained from a man aged 18 to 35 who had mild COVID-19 (a few samples of this study predate the infection). Cell type and time point are not known. This chain links TRBV6-6 with TRBJ1-5; possibly TRBD1 for D (6 bases). This CDR3 is CASRGPGGGQPQHF. The CDR3 DNA reads as TGTGCCAGCAGGGGCCCGGGGGGCGGGCAGCCCCAGCATTTT.